The clone carrying this T cell receptor (beta chain) was detected a few times. Germline V gives CDR1 SNHLY, CDR2 FYNNEI. With 6 bases removed from V and 1 base from J, the gap between germline ends came to 6 bases. The CDR3 length is 13 residues. The data belong to a study of cytomegalovirus exposure and HLA in healthy donors. The PCR ran on 60 Vbeta and 13 Jbeta primers. Libraries were prepared by immunoSEQ multiplex PCR; TCRdb keeps only in-frame clonotypes and omits some of them. Among about 110,000 clones, 86% were seen once, and the ten largest hold more than 1.5%. The TCR was taken from a man aged 40-49 years in good health and CMV-seronegative. The rearrangement joins TRBV2 to TRBJ2-2; D remains ambiguous. The sample was PBMCs. The CDR3 region is CASRRLNTGELFF. DNA of the CDR3: TGTGCCAGCAGGAGACTGAACACCGGGGAGCTGTTTTTT.